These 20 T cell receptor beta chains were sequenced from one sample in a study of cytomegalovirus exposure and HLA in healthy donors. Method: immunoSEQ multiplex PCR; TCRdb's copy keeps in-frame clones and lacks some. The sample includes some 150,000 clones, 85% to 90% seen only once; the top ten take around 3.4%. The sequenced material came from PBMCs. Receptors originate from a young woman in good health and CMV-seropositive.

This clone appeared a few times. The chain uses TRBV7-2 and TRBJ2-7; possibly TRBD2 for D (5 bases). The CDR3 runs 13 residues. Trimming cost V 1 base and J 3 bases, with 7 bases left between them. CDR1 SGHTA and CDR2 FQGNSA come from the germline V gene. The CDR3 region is CASSLGTHYEQYF. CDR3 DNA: TGTGCCAGCAGCTTAGGGACTCACTACGAGCAGTACTTC.

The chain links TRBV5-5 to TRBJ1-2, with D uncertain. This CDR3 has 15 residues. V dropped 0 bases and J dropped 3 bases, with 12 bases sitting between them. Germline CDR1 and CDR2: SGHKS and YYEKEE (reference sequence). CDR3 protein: CASSLAPTRDYGYTF. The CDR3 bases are TGTGCCAGCAGCTTGGCGCCTACTCGGGACTATGGCTACACCTTC.

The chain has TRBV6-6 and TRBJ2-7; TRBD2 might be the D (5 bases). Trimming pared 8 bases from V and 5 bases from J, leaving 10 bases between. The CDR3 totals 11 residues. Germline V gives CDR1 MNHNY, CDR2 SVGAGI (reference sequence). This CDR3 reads CASGRTNEQYF. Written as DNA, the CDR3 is TGTGCCAGCGGGAGAACGAACGAGCAGTACTTC.

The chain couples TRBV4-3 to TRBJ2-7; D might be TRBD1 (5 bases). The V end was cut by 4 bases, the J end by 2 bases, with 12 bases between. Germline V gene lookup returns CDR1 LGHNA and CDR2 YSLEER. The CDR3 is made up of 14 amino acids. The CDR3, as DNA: TGCGCCAGCAGCCCCTATACAGGAGCCTACGAGCAGTACTTC. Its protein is CASSPYTGAYEQYF.

CDR3 bases: TGCGCCAGCAGCCTCCAATATAGCGGGAGGGCCTACGAGCAGTACTTC. Translated: CASSLQYSGRAYEQYF. The chain joins TRBV4-1 to TRBJ2-7; TRBD2 matches at 11 bases. This CDR3 region has 16 residues. Germline V CDR1 and CDR2: MGHRA, YSYEKL. The trim removed 4 bases at V and 2 bases at J, leaving 7 bases unmatched.

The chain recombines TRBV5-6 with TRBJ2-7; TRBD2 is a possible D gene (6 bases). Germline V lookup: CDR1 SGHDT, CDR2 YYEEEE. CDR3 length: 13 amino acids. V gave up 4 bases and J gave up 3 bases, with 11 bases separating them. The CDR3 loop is CASSPGRFYEQYF. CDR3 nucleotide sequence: TGTGCCAGCAGCCCCGGGAGATTCTACGAGCAGTACTTC.

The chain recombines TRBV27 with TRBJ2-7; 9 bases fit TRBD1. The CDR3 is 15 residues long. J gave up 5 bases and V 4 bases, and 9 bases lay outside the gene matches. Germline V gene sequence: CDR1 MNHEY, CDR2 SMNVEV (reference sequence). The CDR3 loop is CASSSRGTGMDEQYF. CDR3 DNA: TGTGCCAGCAGTTCCCGCGGGACAGGGATGGACGAGCAGTACTTC.

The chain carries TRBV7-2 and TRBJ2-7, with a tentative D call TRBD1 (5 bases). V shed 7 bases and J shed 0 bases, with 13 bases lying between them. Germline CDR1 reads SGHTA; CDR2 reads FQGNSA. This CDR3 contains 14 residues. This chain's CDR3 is CASTGRRGSYEQYF. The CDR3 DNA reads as TGTGCCAGCACCGGGCGAAGGGGCTCCTACGAGCAGTACTTC.

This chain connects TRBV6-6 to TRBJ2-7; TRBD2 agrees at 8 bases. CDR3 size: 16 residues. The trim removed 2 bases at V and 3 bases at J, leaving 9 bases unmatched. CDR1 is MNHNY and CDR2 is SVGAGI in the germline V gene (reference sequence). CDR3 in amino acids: CASSYMAGGAYYEQYF. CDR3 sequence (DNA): TGTGCCAGCAGTTACATGGCGGGAGGCGCCTACTACGAGCAGTACTTC.

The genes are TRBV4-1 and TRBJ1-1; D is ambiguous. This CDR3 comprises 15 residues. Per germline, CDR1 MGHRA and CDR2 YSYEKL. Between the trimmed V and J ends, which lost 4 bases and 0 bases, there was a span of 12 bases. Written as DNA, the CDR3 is TGCGCCAGCAGCCCCCTCTCCCTTATGAACACTGAAGCTTTCTTT. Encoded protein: CASSPLSLMNTEAFF.

This chain's CDR3 is CASSLVPSGASSYNEQFF. The CDR3 nucleotides are TGTGCCAGCAGCTTGGTTCCTAGCGGGGCGAGCTCCTACAATGAGCAGTTCTTC. The rearrangement links TRBV5-6 to TRBJ2-1; 9 bases match TRBD2. Germline trimming cut 0 bases from V and 0 bases from J; bases unmatched to any gene: 7. The CDR3 has 18 amino acids. The germline V gene has CDR1 SGHDT and CDR2 YYEEEE.

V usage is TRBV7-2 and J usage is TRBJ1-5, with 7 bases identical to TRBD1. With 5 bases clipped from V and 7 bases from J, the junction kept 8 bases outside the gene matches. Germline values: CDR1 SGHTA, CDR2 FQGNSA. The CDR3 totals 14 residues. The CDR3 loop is CASSAGQVGQPQHF. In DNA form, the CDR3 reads TGTGCCAGCAGCGCAGGACAGGTCGGCCAGCCCCAGCATTTT.

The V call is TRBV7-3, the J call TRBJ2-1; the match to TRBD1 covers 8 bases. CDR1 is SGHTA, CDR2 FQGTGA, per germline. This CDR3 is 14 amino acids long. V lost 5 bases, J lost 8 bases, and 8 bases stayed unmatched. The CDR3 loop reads CASSRRTGWDEQFF. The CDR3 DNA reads TGTGCCAGCAGCAGGAGGACAGGGTGGGATGAGCAGTTCTTC. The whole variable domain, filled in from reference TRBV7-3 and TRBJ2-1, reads GAGVSQTPSNKVTEKGKYVELRCDPISGHTALYWYRQSLGQGPEFLIYFQGTGAADDSGLPNDRFFAVRPEGSVSTLKIQRTERGDSAVYLCASSRRTGWDEQFFGPGTRLTVL.

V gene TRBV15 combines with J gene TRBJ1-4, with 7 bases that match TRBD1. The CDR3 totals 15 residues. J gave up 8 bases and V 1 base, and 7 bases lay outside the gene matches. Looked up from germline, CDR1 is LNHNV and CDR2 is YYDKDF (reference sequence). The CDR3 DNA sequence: TGTGCCACCAGCAGAGGACAGGGTCAGGGCGAAAAACTGTTTTTT. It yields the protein CATSRGQGQGEKLFF.

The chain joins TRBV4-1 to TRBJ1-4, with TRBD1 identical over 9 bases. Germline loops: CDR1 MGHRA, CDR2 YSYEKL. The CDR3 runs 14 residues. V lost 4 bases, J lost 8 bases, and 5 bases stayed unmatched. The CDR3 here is CASSPDRGSEKLFF. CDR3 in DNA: TGCGCCAGCAGCCCGGACAGGGGAAGCGAAAAACTGTTTTTT.

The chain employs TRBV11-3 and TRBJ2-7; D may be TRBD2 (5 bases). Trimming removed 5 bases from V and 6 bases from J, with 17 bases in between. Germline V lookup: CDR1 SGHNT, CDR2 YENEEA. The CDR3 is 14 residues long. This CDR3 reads CASSLGGARVEQYF. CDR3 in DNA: TGTGCCAGCAGCCTAGGAGGAGCCCGCGTCGAGCAGTACTTC.

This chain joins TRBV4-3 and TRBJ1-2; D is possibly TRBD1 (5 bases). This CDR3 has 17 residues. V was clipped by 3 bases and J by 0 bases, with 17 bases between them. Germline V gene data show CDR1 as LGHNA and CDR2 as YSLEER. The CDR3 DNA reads TGCGCCAGCAGCCAGACCCGACGGGGGGAGGCTAACTATGGCTACACCTTC. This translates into CASSQTRRGEANYGYTF.

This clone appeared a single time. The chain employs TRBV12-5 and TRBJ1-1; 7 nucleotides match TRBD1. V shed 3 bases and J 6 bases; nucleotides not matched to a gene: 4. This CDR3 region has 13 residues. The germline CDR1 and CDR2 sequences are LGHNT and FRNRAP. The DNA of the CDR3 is TGTGCTAGTGGTTTCGACAGGGTATCTGAAGCTTTCTTT. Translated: CASGFDRVSEAFF.

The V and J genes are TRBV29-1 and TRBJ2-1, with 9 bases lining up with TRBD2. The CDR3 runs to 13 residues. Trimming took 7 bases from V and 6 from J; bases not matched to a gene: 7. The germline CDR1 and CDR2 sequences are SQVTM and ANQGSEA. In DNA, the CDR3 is TGCAGCGCCTTAGCGGGAGAGGGCAATGAGCAGTTCTTC. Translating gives CSALAGEGNEQFF.

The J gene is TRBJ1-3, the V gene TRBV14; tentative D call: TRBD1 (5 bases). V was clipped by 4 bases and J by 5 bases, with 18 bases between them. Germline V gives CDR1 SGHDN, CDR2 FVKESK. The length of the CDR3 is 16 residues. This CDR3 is CASSLAGPEDRNTIYF. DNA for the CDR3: TGTGCCAGCAGCCTAGCAGGGCCCGAGGATCGAAACACCATATATTTT.